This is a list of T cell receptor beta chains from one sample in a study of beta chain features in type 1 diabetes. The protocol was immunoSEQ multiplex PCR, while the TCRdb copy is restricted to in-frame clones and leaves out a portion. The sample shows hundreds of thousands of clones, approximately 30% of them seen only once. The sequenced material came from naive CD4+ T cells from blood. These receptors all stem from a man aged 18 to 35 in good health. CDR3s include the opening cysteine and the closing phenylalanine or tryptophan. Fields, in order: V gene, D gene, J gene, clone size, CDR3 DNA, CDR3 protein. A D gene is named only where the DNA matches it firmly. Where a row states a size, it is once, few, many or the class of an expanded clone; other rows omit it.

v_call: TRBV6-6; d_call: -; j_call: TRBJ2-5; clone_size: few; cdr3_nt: TGTGCCAGCAGTTACTCTGTGGAGGAAGAGACCCAGTACTTC; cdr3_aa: CASSYSVEEETQYF
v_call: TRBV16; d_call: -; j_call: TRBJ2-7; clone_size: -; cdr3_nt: TGTGCCAGCAGCCAATCCGACAGATCCTACGAGCAGTACTTC; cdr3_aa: CASSQSDRSYEQYF
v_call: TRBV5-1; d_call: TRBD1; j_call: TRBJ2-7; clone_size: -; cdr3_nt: TGCGCCAGCAGCTTGGACAGGGGGACCTACGAGCAGTACTTC; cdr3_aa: CASSLDRGTYEQYF
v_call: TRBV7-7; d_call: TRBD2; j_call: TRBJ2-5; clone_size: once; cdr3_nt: TGTGCTAGCAGCCCCGCCGGGACTAGTCAAGAGACCCAGTACTTC; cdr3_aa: CASSPAGTSQETQYF
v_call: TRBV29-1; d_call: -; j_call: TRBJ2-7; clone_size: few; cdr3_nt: TGCAGCGGGGGAGAGACAGCCTACGAGCAGTACTTC; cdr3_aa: CSGGETAYEQYF
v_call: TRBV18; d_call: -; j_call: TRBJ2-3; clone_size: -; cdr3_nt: TGTGCCAGCTCACCGACAGATACGCAGTATTTT; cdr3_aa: CASSPTDTQYF
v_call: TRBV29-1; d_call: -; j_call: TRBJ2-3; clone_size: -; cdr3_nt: TGCAGCGTTGAGGGTACGCAGTATTTT; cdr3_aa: CSVEGTQYF
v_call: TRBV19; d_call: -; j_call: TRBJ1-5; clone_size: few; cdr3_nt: TGTGCCAGTAACCCGGGACCCTATAGCAATCAGCCCCAGCATTTT; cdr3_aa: CASNPGPYSNQPQHF
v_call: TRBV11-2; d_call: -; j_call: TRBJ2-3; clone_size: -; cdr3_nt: TGTGCCAGCAGCTCCCTAAGGGGTAGCACAGATACGCAGTATTTT; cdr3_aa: CASSSLRGSTDTQYF
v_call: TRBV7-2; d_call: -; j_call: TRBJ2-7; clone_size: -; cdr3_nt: TGTGCCAGCAGCCCTGCCCGGGGCGAGCAGTACTTC; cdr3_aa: CASSPARGEQYF
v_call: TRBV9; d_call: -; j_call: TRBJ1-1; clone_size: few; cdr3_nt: TGTGCCAGCAGCGTAGATGGTGGGCAGATCACTGAAGCTTTCTTT; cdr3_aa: CASSVDGGQITEAFF
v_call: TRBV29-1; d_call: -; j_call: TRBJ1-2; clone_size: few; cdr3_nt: TGCAGCGTTGGTGGGAGCTATGGCTACACCTTC; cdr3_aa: CSVGGSYGYTF
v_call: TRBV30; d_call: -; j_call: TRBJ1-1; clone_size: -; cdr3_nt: TGTGCCTGGACCCACGACACTGGATTGAACACTGAAGCTTTCTTT; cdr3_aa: CAWTHDTGLNTEAFF
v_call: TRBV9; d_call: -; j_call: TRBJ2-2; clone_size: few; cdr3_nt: TGTGCCAGCGGGGGACACACTAACACCGGGGAGCTGTTTTTT; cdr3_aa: CASGGHTNTGELFF
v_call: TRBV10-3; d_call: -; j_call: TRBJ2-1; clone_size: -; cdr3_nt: TGTGCCATCAGTGAGTCGATTGTCTCCTACAATGAGCAGTTCTTC; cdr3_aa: CAISESIVSYNEQFF
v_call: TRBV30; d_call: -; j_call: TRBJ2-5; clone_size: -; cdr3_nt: TGTGCCTGGAGTGCGGTACCCCAAGAGACCCAGTACTTC; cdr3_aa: CAWSAVPQETQYF
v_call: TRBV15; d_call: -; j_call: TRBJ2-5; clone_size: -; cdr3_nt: TGTGCCACCAGCAGAGATCTGTACAGATTGTGGGAGACCCAGTACTTC; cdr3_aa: CATSRDLYRLWETQYF
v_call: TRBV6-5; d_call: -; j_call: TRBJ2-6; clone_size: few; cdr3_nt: TGTGCCAGCAGTACGCAGGGGTCTGGGGCCAACGTCCTGACTTTC; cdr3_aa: CASSTQGSGANVLTF
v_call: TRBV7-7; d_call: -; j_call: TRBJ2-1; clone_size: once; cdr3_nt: TGTGCCAGCAGCTTTTCTCCACCGGGTGAGCAGTTCTTC; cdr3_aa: CASSFSPPGEQFF
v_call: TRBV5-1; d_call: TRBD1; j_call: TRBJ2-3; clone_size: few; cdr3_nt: TGCGCCAGCAGCTTGTGGAAGGGGGCAAGCACAGATACGCAGTATTTT; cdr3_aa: CASSLWKGASTDTQYF
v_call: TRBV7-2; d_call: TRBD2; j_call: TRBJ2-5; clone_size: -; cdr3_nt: TGTGCCAGCAGCTTTTGGGGTCTAGCGGGAGGGCCGGGGAAGACCCAGTACTTC; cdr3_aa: CASSFWGLAGGPGKTQYF
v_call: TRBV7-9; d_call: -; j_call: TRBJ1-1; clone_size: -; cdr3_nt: TGTGCCAGCAGCCCGACAGATAACACTGAAGCTTTCTTT; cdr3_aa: CASSPTDNTEAFF
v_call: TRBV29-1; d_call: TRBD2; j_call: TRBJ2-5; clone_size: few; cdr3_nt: TGCAGCGTTTTCACTAGCGGGAGGGCCGAGACCCAGTACTTC; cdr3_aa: CSVFTSGRAETQYF
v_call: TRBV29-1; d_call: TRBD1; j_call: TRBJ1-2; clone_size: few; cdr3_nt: TGCAGCGTTCGGGGCCAGACAGGGTGGCTCTACACCTTC; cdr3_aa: CSVRGQTGWLYTF
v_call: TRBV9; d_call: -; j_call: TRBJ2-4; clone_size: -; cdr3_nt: TGTGCCAGCAGCGTTGTAGCCAAAAACATTCAGTACTTC; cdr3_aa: CASSVVAKNIQYF
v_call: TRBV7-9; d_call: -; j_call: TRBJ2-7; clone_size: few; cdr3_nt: TGTGCCAGCAGCTATTTTGATGAGCAGTACTTC; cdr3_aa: CASSYFDEQYF
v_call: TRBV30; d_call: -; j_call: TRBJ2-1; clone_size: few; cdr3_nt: TGTGCCTGGGCACGGTTCTACAATGAGCAGTTCTTC; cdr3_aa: CAWARFYNEQFF
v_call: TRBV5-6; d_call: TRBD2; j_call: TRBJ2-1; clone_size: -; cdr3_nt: TGTGCCAGCAGCAGTGAGGGACTAGCGGGAGTGAATGAGCAGTTCTTC; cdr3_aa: CASSSEGLAGVNEQFF
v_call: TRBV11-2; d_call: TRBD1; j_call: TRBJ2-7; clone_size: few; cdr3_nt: TGTGCCAGCAGCTTAGACCGGACAGGGTCCGACGAGCAGTACTTC; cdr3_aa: CASSLDRTGSDEQYF
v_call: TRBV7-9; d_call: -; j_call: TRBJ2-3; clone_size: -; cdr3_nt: TGTGCCAGCAGGGGACGGACAGATACGCAGTATTTT; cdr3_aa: CASRGRTDTQYF